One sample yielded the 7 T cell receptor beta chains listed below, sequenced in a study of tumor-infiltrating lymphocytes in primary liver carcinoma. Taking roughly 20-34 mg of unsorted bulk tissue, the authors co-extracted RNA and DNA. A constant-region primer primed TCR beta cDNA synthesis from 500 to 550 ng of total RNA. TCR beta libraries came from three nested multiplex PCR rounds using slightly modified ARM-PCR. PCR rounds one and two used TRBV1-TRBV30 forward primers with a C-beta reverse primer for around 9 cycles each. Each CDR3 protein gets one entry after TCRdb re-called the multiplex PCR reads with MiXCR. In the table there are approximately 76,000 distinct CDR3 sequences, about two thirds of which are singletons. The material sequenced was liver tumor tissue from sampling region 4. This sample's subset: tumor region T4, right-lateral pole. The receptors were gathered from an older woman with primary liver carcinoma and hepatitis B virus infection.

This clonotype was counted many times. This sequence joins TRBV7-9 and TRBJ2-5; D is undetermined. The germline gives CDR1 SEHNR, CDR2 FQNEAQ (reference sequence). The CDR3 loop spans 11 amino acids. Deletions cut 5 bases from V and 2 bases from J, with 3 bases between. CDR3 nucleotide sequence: TGTGCCAGCAGCGGACAAGAGACCCAGTACTTC. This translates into CASSGQETQYF.

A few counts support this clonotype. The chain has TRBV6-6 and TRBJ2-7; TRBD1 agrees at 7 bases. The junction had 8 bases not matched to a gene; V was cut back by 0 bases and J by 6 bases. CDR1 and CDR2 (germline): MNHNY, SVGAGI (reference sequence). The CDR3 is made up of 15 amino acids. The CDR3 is CASSYSGTASREQYF. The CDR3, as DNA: TGTGCCAGCAGTTACTCGGGGACAGCGTCCCGCGAGCAGTACTTC.

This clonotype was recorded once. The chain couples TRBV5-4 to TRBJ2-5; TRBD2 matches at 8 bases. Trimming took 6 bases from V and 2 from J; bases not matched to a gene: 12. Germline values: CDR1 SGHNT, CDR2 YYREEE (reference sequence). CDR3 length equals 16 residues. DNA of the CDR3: TGTGCCAGCAACCCCGGGGTAGCGGGAATTCAAGAGACCCAGTACTTC. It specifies CASNPGVAGIQETQYF.

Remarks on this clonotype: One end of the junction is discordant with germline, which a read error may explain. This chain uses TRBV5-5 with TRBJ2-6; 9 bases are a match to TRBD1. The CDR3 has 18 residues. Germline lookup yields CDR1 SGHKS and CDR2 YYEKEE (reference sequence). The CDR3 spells CVSSFRRDRVSGANVLAF. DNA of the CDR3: TGTGTCAGCAGCTTCCGCCGGGACAGGGTGTCTGGGGCCAACGTCCTGGCTTTC. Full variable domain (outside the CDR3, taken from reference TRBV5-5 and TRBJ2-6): DAGVTQSPTHLIKTRGQQVTLRCSPISGHKSVSWYQQVLGQGPQFIFQYYEKEERGRGNFPDRFSARQFPNYSSELNVNALLLGDSALYLCVSSFRRDRVSGANVLAFGAGSRLTVL.

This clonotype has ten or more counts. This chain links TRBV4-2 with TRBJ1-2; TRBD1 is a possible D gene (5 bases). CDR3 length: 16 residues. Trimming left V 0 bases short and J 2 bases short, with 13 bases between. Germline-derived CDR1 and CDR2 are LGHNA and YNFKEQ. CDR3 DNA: TGTGCCAGCAGCCAAGATGGGGCAGGGAGCAACTATGGCTACACCTTC. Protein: CASSQDGAGSNYGYTF.

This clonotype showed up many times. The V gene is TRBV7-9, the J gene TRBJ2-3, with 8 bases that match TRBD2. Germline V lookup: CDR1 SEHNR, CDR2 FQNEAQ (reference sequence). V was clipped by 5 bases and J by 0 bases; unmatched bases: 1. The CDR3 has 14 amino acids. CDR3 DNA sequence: TGTGCCAGCAGCCCTAGCGGGAGCACAGATACGCAGTATTTT. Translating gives CASSPSGSTDTQYF.

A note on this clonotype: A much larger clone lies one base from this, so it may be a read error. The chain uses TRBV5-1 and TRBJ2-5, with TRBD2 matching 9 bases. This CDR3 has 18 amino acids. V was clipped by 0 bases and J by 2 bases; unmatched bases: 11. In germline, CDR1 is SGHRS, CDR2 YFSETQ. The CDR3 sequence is CASSLALAGRAVQETQYF. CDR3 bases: TGCGCCAGCAGCTTGGCGCTAGCGGGAAGGGCGGTACAAGAGACCCAGTACTTC.